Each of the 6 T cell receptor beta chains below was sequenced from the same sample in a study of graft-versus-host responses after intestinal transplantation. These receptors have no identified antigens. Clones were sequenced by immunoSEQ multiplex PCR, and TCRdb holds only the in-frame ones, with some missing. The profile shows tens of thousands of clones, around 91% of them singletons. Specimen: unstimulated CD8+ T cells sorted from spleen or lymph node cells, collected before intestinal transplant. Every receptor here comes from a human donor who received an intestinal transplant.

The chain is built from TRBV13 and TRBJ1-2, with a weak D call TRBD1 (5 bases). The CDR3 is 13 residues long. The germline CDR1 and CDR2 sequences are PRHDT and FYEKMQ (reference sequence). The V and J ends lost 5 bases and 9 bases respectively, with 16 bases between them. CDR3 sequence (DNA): TGTGCCAGCAGCCCAGATGGGGGAGGAAGCTACACCTTC. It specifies CASSPDGGGSYTF.

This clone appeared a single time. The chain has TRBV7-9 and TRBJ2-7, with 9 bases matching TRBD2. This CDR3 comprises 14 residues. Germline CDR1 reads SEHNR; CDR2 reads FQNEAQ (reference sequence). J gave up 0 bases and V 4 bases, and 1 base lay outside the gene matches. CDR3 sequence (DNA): TGTGCCAGCAGCTCTAGCGGGGCCTCCTACGAGCAGTACTTC. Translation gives CASSSSGASYEQYF.

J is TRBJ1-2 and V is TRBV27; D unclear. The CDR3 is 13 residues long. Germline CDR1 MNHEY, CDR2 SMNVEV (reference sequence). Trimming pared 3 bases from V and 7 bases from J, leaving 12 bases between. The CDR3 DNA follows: TGTGCCAGCAGTTTGCCCGGGGATCCTGGCTACACCTTC. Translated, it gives CASSLPGDPGYTF.

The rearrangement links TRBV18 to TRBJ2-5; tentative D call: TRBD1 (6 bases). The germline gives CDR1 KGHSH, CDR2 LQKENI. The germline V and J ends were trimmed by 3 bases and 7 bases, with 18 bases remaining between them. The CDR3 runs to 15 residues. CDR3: CASSPEQGALWTQYF. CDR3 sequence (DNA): TGTGCCAGCTCACCGGAACAGGGTGCATTATGGACCCAGTACTTC.

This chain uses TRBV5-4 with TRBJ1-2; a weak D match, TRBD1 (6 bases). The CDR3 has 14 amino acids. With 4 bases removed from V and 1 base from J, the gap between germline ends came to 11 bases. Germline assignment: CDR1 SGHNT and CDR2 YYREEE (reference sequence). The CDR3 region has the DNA TGTGCCAGCAGCGCGGACAGCCATAACTATGGCTACACCTTC. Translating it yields CASSADSHNYGYTF.

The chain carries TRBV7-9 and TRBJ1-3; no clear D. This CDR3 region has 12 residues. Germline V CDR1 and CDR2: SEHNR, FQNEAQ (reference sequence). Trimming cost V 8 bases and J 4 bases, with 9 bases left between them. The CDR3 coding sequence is TGTGCCAGCTCCTTGGGCGGAAACACCATATATTTT. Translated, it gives CASSLGGNTIYF.